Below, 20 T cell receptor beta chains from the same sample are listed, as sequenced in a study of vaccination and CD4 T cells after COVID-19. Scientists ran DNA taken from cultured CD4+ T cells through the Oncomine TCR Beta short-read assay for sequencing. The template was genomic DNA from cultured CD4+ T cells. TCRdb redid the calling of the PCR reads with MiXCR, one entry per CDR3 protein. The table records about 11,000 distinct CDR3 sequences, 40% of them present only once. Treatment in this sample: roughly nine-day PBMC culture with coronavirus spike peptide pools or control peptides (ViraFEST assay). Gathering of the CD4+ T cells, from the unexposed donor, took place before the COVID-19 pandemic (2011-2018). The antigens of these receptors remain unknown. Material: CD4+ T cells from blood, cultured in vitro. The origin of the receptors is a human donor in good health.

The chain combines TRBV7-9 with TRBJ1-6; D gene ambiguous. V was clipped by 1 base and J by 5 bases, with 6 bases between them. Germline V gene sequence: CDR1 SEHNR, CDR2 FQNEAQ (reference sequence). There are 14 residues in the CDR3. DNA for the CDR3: TGTGCCAGCAGCTTAGTTCGGAATAATTCACCCCTCCACTTT. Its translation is CASSLVRNNSPLHF. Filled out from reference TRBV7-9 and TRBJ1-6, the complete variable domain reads DTGVSQNPRHKITKRGQNVTFRCDPISEHNRLYWYRQTLGQGPEFLTYFQNEAQLEKSRLLSDRFSAERPKGSFSTLEIQRTEQGDSAMYLCASSLVRNNSPLHFGNGTRLTVT.

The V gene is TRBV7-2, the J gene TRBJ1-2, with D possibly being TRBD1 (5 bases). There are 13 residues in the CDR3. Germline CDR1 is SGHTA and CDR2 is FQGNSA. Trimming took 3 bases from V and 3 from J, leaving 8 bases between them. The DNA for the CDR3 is TGTGCCAGCAGCTTTCTCAGGGACTATGGCTACACCTTC. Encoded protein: CASSFLRDYGYTF.

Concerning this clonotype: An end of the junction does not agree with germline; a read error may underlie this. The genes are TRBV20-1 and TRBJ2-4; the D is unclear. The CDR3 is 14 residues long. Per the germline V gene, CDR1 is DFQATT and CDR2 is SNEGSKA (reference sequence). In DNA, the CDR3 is TGCAGTGCTAGAGATCCATACAGTGAAAACATTCGGTACTTC. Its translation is CSARDPYSENIRYF.

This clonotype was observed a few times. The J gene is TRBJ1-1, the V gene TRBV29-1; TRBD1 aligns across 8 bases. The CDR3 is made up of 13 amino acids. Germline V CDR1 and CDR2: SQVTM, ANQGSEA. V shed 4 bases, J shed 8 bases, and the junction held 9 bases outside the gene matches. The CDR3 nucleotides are TGCAGCGTTGTCAGGGGGCTCGGAGCGGAAGCTTTCTTT. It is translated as CSVVRGLGAEAFF.

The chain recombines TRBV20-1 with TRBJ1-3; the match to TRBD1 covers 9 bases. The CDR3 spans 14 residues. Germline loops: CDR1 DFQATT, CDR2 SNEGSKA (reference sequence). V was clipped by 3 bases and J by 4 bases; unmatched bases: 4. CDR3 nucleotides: TGCAGTGCTAGGGGACAGGGCTACGGAAACACCATATATTTT. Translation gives CSARGQGYGNTIYF.

The CDR3 loop reads CASSIATGSAYEQYF. The CDR3 DNA is TGTGCCAGTAGTATAGCGACAGGGAGCGCCTACGAGCAGTACTTC. V usage is TRBV19 and J usage is TRBJ2-7, with 7 bases that match TRBD1. This CDR3 has 15 residues. The V and J ends lost 1 base and 2 bases, in that order; junction bases with no gene match: 5. Per germline, CDR1 LNHDA and CDR2 SQIVND (reference sequence).

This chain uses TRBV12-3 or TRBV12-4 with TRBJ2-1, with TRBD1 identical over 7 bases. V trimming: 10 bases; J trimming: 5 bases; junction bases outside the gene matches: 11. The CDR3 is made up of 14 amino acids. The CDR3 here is CATRTRQGHNEQFF. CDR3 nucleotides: TGTGCCACCAGAACTCGACAGGGCCACAATGAGCAGTTCTTC.

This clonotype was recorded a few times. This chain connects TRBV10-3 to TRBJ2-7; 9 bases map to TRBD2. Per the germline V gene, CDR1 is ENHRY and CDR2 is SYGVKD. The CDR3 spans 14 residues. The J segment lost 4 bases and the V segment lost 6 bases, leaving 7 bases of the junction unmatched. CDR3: CAIRGSGSSYEQYF. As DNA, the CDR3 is TGTGCCATCAGGGGTAGCGGGAGTTCTTACGAGCAGTACTTC.

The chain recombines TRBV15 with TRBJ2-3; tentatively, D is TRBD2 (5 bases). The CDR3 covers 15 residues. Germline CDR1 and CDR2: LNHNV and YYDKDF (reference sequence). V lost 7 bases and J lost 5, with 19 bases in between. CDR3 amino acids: CATNNPSEGRDTQYF. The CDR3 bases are TGTGCCACCAATAACCCCAGCGAAGGGAGAGATACGCAGTATTTT.

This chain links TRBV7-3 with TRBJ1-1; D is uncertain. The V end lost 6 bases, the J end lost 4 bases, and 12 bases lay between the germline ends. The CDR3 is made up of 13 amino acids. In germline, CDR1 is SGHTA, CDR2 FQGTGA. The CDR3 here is CASRSGGGTEAFF. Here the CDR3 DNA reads TGTGCCAGCAGGTCGGGTGGAGGCACTGAAGCTTTCTTT.

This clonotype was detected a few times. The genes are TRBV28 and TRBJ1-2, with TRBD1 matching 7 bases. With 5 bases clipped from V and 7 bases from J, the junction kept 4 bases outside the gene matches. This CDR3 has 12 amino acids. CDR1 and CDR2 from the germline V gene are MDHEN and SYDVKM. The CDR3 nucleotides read TGTGCCAGCAGTCCACGACAGGGTGGCTACACCTTC. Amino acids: CASSPRQGGYTF.

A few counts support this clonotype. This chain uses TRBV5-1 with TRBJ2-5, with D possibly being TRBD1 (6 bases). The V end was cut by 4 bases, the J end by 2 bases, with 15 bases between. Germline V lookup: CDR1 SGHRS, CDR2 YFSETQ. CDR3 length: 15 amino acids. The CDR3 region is CASSIAGAGQETQYF. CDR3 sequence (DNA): TGCGCCAGCAGCATCGCAGGGGCTGGGCAAGAGACCCAGTACTTC.

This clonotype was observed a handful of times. CDR3 nucleotides: TGCGCCAGCAGTGTATATGGGAGCGGCCAAGAGACCCAGTACTTC. Its translation: CASSVYGSGQETQYF. The chain is built from TRBV10-2 and TRBJ2-5; D might be TRBD2 (5 bases). Per the germline V gene, CDR1 is WSHSY and CDR2 is SAAADI. The CDR3 covers 15 residues. Trimming took 4 bases from V and 1 from J, leaving 13 bases between them.

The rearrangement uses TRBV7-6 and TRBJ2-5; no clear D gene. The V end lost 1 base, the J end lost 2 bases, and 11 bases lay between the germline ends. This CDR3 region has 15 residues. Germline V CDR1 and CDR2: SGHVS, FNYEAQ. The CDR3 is CASSLEPSLQETQYF. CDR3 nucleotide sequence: TGTGCCAGCAGCTTAGAACCATCCCTACAAGAGACCCAGTACTTC.

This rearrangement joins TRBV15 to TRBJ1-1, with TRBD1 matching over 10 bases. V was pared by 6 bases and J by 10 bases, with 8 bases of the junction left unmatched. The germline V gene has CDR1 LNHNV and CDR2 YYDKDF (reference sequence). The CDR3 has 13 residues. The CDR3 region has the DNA TGTGCCACCAGAAACGACAGGGGGCTGGGAGCTTTCTTT. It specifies CATRNDRGLGAFF.

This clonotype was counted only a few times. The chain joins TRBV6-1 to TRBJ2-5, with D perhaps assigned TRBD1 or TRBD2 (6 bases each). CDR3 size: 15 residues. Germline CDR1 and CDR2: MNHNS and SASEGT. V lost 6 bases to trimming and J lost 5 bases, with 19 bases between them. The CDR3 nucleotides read TGTGCCAGCAGCTCGGGGGCCCTCGCTGGGGAGACCCAGTACTTC. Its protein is CASSSGALAGETQYF.

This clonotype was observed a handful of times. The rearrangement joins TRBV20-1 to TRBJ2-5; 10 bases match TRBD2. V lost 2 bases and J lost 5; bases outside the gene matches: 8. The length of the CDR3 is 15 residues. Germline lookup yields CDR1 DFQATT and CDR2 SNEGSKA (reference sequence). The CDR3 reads CSARWSGRAGETQYF. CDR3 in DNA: TGCAGTGCTAGATGGAGCGGGAGGGCTGGGGAGACCCAGTACTTC.

This CDR3 reads CASSTLTGTAPYEQYF. The CDR3 DNA is TGTGCCAGCAGCACACTCACAGGGACGGCCCCCTACGAGCAGTACTTC. The V gene is TRBV6-1, the J gene TRBJ2-7; a weak D match, TRBD1 (6 bases). Trimming removed 6 bases at V and 2 bases at J, with 20 bases between. Germline V gene sequence: CDR1 MNHNS, CDR2 SASEGT. This CDR3 contains 16 residues.

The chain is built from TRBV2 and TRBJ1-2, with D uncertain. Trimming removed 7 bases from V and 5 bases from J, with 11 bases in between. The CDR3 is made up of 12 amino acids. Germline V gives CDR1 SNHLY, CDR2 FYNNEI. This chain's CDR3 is CASKPDGYGYTF. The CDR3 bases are TGTGCCAGCAAACCCGACGGGTATGGCTACACCTTC.

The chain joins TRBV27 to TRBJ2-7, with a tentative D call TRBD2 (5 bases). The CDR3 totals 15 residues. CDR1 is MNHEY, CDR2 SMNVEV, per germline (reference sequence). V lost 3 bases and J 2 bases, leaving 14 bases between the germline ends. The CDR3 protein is CASSFVGDPTYEQYF. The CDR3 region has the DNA TGTGCCAGCAGTTTCGTGGGAGACCCGACCTACGAGCAGTACTTC.